This TCR beta chain was sequenced in a study of T cells in Graves' hyperthyroidism and ophthalmopathy. This clonotype was observed many times. Using RNA transcripts as the source, TCR beta CDR3 regions were amplified. The primer set for the first-round RT-PCR of the TCR CDR3 was HTBI. TCRdb ran MiXCR on the multiplex PCR reads and lists one entry per CDR3 protein. Of fewer than 350,000 distinct CDR3 sequences listed, around 13% are singletons. Thyroid ultrasound, orbital computed tomography, clinical symptoms, and serum thyroxine and TRAb underpinned diagnoses. This sequence was found in a woman aged 40 to 50 with Graves' hyperthyroidism. Sequencing input: blood.

CDR3: CASSSTGSGANVLTF. The CDR3 DNA follows: TGTGCCAGCAGTTCGACAGGGTCTGGGGCCAACGTCCTGACTTTC. The chain combines TRBV28 with TRBJ2-6; 7 bases are a match to TRBD1. The trim removed 4 bases at V and 1 base at J, leaving 1 base unmatched. The CDR3 covers 15 residues. Germline-derived CDR1 and CDR2 are MDHEN and SYDVKM. The full variable domain, in which reference TRBV28 and TRBJ2-6 provide the parts outside the CDR3, is DVKVTQSSRYLVKRTGEKVFLECVQDMDHENMFWYRQDPGLGLRLIYFSYDVKMKEKGDIPEGYSVSREKKERFSLILESASTNQTSMYLCASSSTGSGANVLTFGAGSRLTVL.